This TCR beta chain was captured by sequencing in a study of T-cell memory formation after mild COVID-19. Trimming shortened V by 5 bases and J by 4 bases, and 16 bases separated the two germline ends. There are 15 residues in the CDR3. Germline-derived CDR1 and CDR2 are MNHEY and SMNVEV (reference sequence). One entry per CDR3 protein, called by TCRdb with MiXCR from the 5' RACE reads. The data contain tens of thousands of distinct CDR3 sequences, 20% to 30% of them singletons. Study observations and caveats: The finding that pre-infection memory included some responding clones suggested that cross-reactive memory joined. Mainly CM and EM harbored the contracting CD4+ clones; mainly EMRA harbored the CD8+ ones. Day 15 to 85 contractors were CD4/CD8 balanced; later expanders leaned CD4+. For second-wave clones that peaked at day 37, SARS-CoV-2 specificity went unverified.

This clonotype showed up just a few times. The antigen is not known. This sequence was found in a man younger than 35 who had mild COVID-19 (a few samples of this study predate the infection). Cell type and time point are not known. The chain has TRBV27 and TRBJ2-3, with a weak D call TRBD2 (6 bases). Sequencing was performed on PBMCs or a T cell subset sorted from them (not recorded which). The CDR3 nucleotides read TGTGCCAGCAGTCCCCTCGGAGGGATCGCAGATACGCAGTATTTT. It codes for CASSPLGGIADTQYF.